This paragraph reports one T cell receptor (beta chain). Its antigen is not identified. This entry belongs to a study of cytomegalovirus exposure and HLA in healthy donors. General study findings and limits: A subsequent analysis found that TCR clusters from the first cohort also tended to co-occur in the 90 to 150 validation repertoires, with around 94% of cluster scores above 0.

The germline gives CDR1 SEHNR, CDR2 FQNEAQ (reference sequence). The CDR3 totals 13 residues. V gave up 1 base and J gave up 6 bases, with 9 bases separating them. Clones were sequenced by immunoSEQ multiplex PCR, and TCRdb holds only the in-frame ones, with some missing. Among tens of thousands of clones listed, 85% were seen once. The source of this sequence is a man aged 30-40 years in good health and CMV-seronegative. Sequencing was done on a sample of PBMCs. The genes are TRBV7-9 and TRBJ1-1; D remains unclear. CDR3 region: CASSLGSIPEAFF. The CDR3 region has the DNA TGTGCCAGCAGCTTAGGTTCTATCCCTGAAGCTTTCTTT.